Sequencing of this TCR beta chain was carried out in a study of identifying expanded T cells in peripheral blood (dated by TCRdb to between 2017 and 2020). A note on the overall study: Technical replicates were generated by sequencing separate aliquots of the same genomic DNA pool, with four replicates compared pairwise. What the work shows at the level of the full study, not this receptor alone: Across all healthy donors, variance in clone template counts between approximately two-week samples was found to increase significantly with total template count. The authors expected that biological variance in healthy repertoires might rise further over much longer intervals, such as months to years. The beta-binomial model significantly reduced the number of clones called differentially abundant and the false-positive rate across all healthy-donor time intervals. The binomial model flagged around 1.2 differentially abundant clones between technical replicates but approximately 16 over roughly 2 weeks and roughly 20 over four weeks.

TCRbeta CDR3 regions were profiled by bias-controlled multiplex PCR amplification of genomic DNA with the immunoSEQ Assay. The study's processing was this. To quantify the absolute abundance of each unique TCRbeta CDR3 region, the sequences were collapsed and filtered. Differential abundance was tested with a binomial (Fisher-equivalent) model and with a beta-binomial model adding time-dependent variance fitted from healthy donors. Clones with fewer than 5 combined templates were removed, and a clone was called differentially abundant if the clone's Benjamini-Hochberg FDR was below 0.01. Beta-binomial variance was modeled as a function of total template count across the two samples using the form v = (b*log(k)+a)^2. TCRdb mirrors the immuneACCESS table, restricted to in-frame sequences. Some clones are absent from its copies; in checked studies, under half trace to an unresolved V gene, and the reason for the others is unknown. D and trimming were read from the DNA, whereas the V and J calls and clone size are those reported in that table. The sample data list under 150,000 clones, and roughly 90% of these were observed just once. Of the sample, approximately 8% falls within the top ten clones.

No immune events such as infections were documented for the healthy donors during the collection period. To calibrate time-dependent variance in a beta-binomial model of T-cell clone differential abundance, blood repertoires from healthy donors were used as a training cohort. The training cohort was composed of some ten healthy donors, 3 female and 7 male. The donors were between about 29 and 64 years old, with an average age of about 40 years. Whole blood, obtained from a commercial supplier, was collected from each healthy donor at three time points spaced about 2 weeks apart. For immunosequencing, genomic DNA was extracted from whole blood that had not been sorted. This clone has only one observation. The antigen this receptor binds is unknown. Base qualities are not at hand, and no much larger clone is one base apart. Input material: blood. The receptor was derived from a person aged 18 to 69 in good health.

The DNA is as follows: TGTGCCAGCACCCTTGCCGCGGGAGGGCCTTACGAGCAGTACTTC. The encoded protein is CASTLAAGGPYEQYF. This chain is built from TRBV27 and TRBJ2-7; TRBD2 matches 9 bases in the middle. The germline V gene (reference sequence) supplies CDR1 MNHEY and CDR2 SMNVEV. Trimming leaves V shorter by 7 bases and J shorter by 4 bases, with the junction holding 11 bases beyond the gene matches. Including the terminal cysteine and phenylalanine, the CDR3 comprises 15 residues. Just CDR3 DNA is preserved here, 45 bases in frame from base 1.